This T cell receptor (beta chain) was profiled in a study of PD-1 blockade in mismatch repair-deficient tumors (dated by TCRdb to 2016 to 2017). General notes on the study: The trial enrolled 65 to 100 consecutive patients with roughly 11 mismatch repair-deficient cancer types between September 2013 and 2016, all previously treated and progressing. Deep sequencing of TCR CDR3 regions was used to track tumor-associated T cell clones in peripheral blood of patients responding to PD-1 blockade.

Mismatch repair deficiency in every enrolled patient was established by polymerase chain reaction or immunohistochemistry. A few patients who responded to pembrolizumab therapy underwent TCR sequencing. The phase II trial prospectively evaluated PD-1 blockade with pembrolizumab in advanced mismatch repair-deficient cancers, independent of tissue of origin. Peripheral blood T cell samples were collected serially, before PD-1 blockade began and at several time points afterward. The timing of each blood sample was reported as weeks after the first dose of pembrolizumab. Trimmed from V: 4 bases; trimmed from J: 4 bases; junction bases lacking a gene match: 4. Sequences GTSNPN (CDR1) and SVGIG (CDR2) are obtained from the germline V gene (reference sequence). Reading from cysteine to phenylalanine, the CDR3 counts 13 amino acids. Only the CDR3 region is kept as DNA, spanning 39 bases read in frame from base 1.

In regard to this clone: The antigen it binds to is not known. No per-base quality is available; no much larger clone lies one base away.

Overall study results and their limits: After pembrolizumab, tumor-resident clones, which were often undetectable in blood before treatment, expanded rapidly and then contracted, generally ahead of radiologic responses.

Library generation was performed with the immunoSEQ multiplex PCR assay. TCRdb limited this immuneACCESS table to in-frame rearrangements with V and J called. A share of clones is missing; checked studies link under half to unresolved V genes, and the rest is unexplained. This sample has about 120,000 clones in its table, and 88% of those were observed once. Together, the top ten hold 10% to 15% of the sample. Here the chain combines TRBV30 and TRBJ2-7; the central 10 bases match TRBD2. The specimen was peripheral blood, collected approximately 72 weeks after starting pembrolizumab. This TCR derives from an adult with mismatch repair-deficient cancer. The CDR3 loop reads CAWTSGRPYEQYF. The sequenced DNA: TGTGCCTGGACTAGCGGGAGACCATACGAGCAGTACTTC.